This T cell receptor beta chain was identified in a study of Graves' ophthalmopathy and Graves' hyperthyroidism. This clonotype was detected a few times. Ophthalmopathy donors were characterized by moderate-to-severe activity, CAS of at least 3, NOSPECS of at least 4, and duration under 3 months. RNA transcripts provided the template for amplifying TCR beta CDR3 regions. The first round was an RT-PCR with HTBI primers, and the second round was a multiplex PCR. A single record per CDR3 protein comes from TCRdb applying MiXCR to the multiplex PCR reads. This table holds hundreds of thousands of distinct CDR3 sequences, about 40% found once. V gave up 5 bases and J gave up 4 bases, with 14 bases separating them. CDR1 is MNHEY and CDR2 is SMNVEV in the germline V gene (reference sequence). The CDR3 spans 14 residues.

The sequence was obtained from an adult man with Graves' ophthalmopathy. Material for sequencing was peripheral blood. The V gene is TRBV27, the J gene TRBJ2-5; D is possibly TRBD2 (6 bases). The CDR3 DNA reads as TGTGCCAGCAGTATGCAAGCGGAGGGAGAGACCCAGTACTTC. Translating it yields CASSMQAEGETQYF.